These 18 T cell receptor beta chains originate from one sample sequenced in a study of early T cells in non-severe SARS-CoV-2 infection. From the 5' RACE reads, TCRdb called clonotypes with MiXCR, one entry per CDR3 protein. The table includes tens of thousands of distinct CDR3 sequences, 4.5% to 5.5% detected once. Sequences were obtained from whole blood. Receptor source: an adult who was a healthcare worker with PCR-confirmed SARS-CoV-2 infection or an uninfected control (not recorded which).

This clonotype was seen at least ten times. This chain joins TRBV9 and TRBJ2-7; 7 bases agree with TRBD2. J lost 2 bases, V lost 4 bases, and 9 bases had no gene match. The CDR3 contains 15 residues. Germline CDR1 and CDR2: SGDLS and YYNGEE. This chain's CDR3 is CASSTRAGPTYEQYF. The CDR3 nucleotides are TGTGCCAGCAGCACCAGAGCGGGGCCGACCTACGAGCAGTACTTC.

This clonotype was counted many times. This CDR3 is CASSHPGQYNEQFF. CDR3 bases: TGCGCCAGCAGCCATCCGGGACAGTACAATGAGCAGTTCTTC. The V call is TRBV4-3, the J call TRBJ2-1, with 7 bases aligning to TRBD1. V dropped 3 bases and J dropped 4; count of bases not matched to a gene: 3. The CDR3 extends over 14 amino acids. Germline values: CDR1 LGHNA, CDR2 YSLEER.

This clonotype was seen repeatedly, ten times or more. V and J are TRBV7-2 and TRBJ2-1; 8 bases line up with TRBD1. The CDR3 length is 16 residues. Germline-derived CDR1 and CDR2 are SGHTA and FQGNSA. V dropped 2 bases and J dropped 4; count of bases not matched to a gene: 7. The CDR3 region has the DNA TGTGCCAGCAGCTTACCCGGGACAGGAGGGTACAATGAGCAGTTCTTC. Its protein product is CASSLPGTGGYNEQFF.

In regard to this clonotype: Being one base from a much bigger clone, this may be a read error. The V call is TRBV6-1, the J call TRBJ1-5, with 7 positions matching TRBD1. The junction had 7 bases not matched to a gene; V was cut back by 8 bases and J by 6 bases. Germline V gene sequence: CDR1 MNHNS, CDR2 SASEGT. The CDR3 is 13 residues long. As DNA, the CDR3 is TGTGCCAGCGTCCGGGACAGAATTCAGCCCCAGCATTTT. This translates into CASVRDRIQPQHF.

This rearrangement joins TRBV11-2 to TRBJ2-1; 9 bases match TRBD2. This CDR3 contains 16 residues. Germline values: CDR1 SGHAT, CDR2 FQNNGV. Losses at the gene ends were 5 bases for V and 7 bases for J; bases not matched to a gene: 12. The CDR3 loop is CASSPRLAGQGNEQFF. CDR3 nucleotides: TGTGCCAGCAGCCCGAGGCTAGCGGGACAAGGGAATGAGCAGTTCTTC.

The table lists this clonotype with a few counts. V gene TRBV27 combines with J gene TRBJ1-1; no reliable D call. Per the germline V gene, CDR1 is MNHEY and CDR2 is SMNVEV (reference sequence). The CDR3 has 13 residues. Trimming removed 6 bases at V and 6 bases at J, with 14 bases between. As DNA, the CDR3 is TGTGCCAGCAGCAAACACGACATAGCTGAAGCTTTCTTT. It is translated as CASSKHDIAEAFF.

This clonotype has a count of ten or more. The J gene is TRBJ2-7, the V gene TRBV11-2; 9 positions match TRBD1. V lost 4 bases, J lost 6 bases, and 4 bases stayed unmatched. Germline values: CDR1 SGHAT, CDR2 FQNNGV. This CDR3 comprises 13 residues. CDR3 protein: CASSSDRGGEQYF. For the CDR3, the DNA is TGTGCCAGCAGCTCTGACAGGGGGGGCGAGCAGTACTTC.

This clonotype appeared many times. The chain carries TRBV6-2 or TRBV6-3 and TRBJ2-7, with D perhaps given as TRBD1 or TRBD2 (5 bases each). The germline CDR1 and CDR2 sequences are MNHEY and SVGEGT. The CDR3 runs to 14 residues. Deletions cut 5 bases from V and 1 base from J, with 12 bases between. The CDR3 spells CASSRGGGSYEQYF. In DNA, the CDR3 is TGTGCCAGCAGTAGGGGCGGCGGGTCCTACGAGCAGTACTTC.

This chain joins TRBV4-3 and TRBJ2-2; a weak D match, TRBD2 (6 bases). V lost 1 base and J 4 bases, leaving 7 bases between the germline ends. The CDR3 runs 14 residues. Germline lookup yields CDR1 LGHNA and CDR2 YSLEER. This chain's CDR3 is CASSQGTTTGELFF. The CDR3 nucleotides read TGCGCCAGCAGCCAAGGGACTACCACCGGGGAGCTGTTTTTT.

This clonotype was recorded at least ten times. CDR3 amino acids: CASSPLLTGPYEQYV. Here the CDR3 DNA reads TGTGCCAGCAGCCCGCTCTTGACAGGACCCTACGAGCAGTACGTC. The chain employs TRBV14 and TRBJ2-7; possibly TRBD1 for D (6 bases). CDR3 length: 15 amino acids. Germline values: CDR1 SGHDN, CDR2 FVKESK. V was shortened by 4 bases and J by 2 bases, with 15 bases between the two germline ends.

V is TRBV5-6 and J is TRBJ2-3, with TRBD2 matching over 7 bases. The V gene's germline CDR1 is SGHDT and CDR2 YYEEEE. This CDR3 has 15 amino acids. V was pared by 0 bases and J by 1 base, with 2 bases of the junction left unmatched. As DNA, the CDR3 is TGTGCCAGCAGCTTGGGACTAGCCGGCACAGATACGCAGTATTTT. As protein: CASSLGLAGTDTQYF.

This clonotype showed up many times. The V and J genes are TRBV29-1 and TRBJ2-1, with D perhaps TRBD1 (6 bases). Trimming cost V 6 bases and J 5 bases, with 20 bases left between them. The germline V gene has CDR1 SQVTM and CDR2 ANQGSEA. This CDR3 is built from 15 residues. For the CDR3, the DNA is TGCAGCGTCACTTACCACGGGACACGAGACAATGAGCAGTTCTTC. Translating it yields CSVTYHGTRDNEQFF.

This clonotype showed up many times. This chain joins TRBV4-1 and TRBJ2-7, with TRBD2 matching 8 bases. CDR3 length: 16 amino acids. V lost 3 bases to trimming and J lost 3 bases; unmatched junction nucleotides: 10. Germline V gene sequence: CDR1 MGHRA, CDR2 YSYEKL. The CDR3 is CASSHTLLAGNYEQYV. The CDR3 coding sequence is TGCGCCAGCAGCCATACTCTATTAGCGGGGAACTACGAGCAGTACGTC.

This chain's CDR3 is CATGAGLVGNEQFF. The CDR3 coding sequence is TGTGCCACCGGGGCCGGACTAGTGGGTAATGAGCAGTTCTTC. The chain carries TRBV15 and TRBJ2-1; TRBD2 matches 7 bases. Germline values: CDR1 LNHNV, CDR2 YYDKDF (reference sequence). The V gene end was trimmed by 8 bases and the J gene end by 7 bases; junction bases not matched to a gene: 11. This CDR3 spans 14 amino acids.

This clonotype was detected ten times or more. This rearrangement joins TRBV4-3 to TRBJ2-2; D perhaps matches TRBD1 (6 bases). CDR1 LGHNA and CDR2 YSLEER come from the germline V gene. Trimming left V 0 bases short and J 2 bases short, with 7 bases between. The CDR3 contains 15 residues. The CDR3 reads CASSQEGGNTGELFF. The DNA for the CDR3 is TGCGCCAGCAGCCAAGAAGGGGGTAACACCGGGGAGCTGTTTTTT.

This clonotype turned up a few times. The rearrangement links TRBV6-6 to TRBJ1-2, with a tentative D call TRBD1 (5 bases). There are 13 residues in the CDR3. Germline V gives CDR1 MNHNY, CDR2 SVGAGI (reference sequence). Trimming stripped 2 bases from V and 2 bases from J, with 6 bases between. The CDR3 nucleotides are TGTGCCAGCAGTTACGCAGGGAACTATGGCTACACCTTC. Protein product: CASSYAGNYGYTF.

Judged by abundance, this clonotype is large. This chain connects TRBV20-1 to TRBJ2-1; D is ambiguous. The length of the CDR3 is 11 residues. The V gene's germline CDR1 is DFQATT and CDR2 SNEGSKA (reference sequence). Trimming cost V 3 bases and J 4 bases, with 4 bases left between them. The CDR3 DNA reads as TGCAGTGCTAGTGTTTACAATGAGCAGTTCTTC. It is translated as CSASVYNEQFF.

This clonotype was observed many times. The chain carries TRBV6-6 and TRBJ2-7, with TRBD2 identical over 8 bases. The trim removed 4 bases at V and 6 bases at J, leaving 5 bases unmatched. The germline V gene has CDR1 MNHNY and CDR2 SVGAGI (reference sequence). The CDR3 sequence is 13 residues long. CDR3 DNA sequence: TGTGCCAGCAGTTCGCGGGAGGCACTCGAGCAGTACGTC. It translates to CASSSREALEQYV.